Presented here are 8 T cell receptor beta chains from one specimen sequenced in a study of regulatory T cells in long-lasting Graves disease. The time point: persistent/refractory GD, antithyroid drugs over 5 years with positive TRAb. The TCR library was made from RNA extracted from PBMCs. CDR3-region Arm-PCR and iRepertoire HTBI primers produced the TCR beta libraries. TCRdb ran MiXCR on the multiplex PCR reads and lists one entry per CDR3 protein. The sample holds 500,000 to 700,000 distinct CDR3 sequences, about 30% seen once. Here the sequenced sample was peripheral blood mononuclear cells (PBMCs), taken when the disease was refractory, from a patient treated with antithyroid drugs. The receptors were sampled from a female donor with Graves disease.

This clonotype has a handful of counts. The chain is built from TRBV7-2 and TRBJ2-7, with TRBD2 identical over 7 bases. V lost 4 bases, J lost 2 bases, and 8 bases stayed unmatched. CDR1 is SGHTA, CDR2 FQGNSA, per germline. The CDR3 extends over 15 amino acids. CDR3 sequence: CASSSASGTPYEQYF. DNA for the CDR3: TGTGCCAGCAGCTCAGCCAGCGGGACGCCCTACGAGCAGTACTTC.

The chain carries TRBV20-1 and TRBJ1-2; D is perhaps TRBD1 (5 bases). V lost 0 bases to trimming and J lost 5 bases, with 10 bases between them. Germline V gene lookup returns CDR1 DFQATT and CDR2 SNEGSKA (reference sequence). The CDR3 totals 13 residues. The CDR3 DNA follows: TGCAGTGCTAGAGATAACAGGACTTATGGCTACACCTTC. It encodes CSARDNRTYGYTF.

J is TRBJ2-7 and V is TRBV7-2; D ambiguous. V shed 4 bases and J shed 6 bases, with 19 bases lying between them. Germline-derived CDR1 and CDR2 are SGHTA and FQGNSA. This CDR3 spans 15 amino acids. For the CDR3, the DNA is TGTGCCAGCAGCTCTGGCCTAGATCGGTCAGGCGAGCAGTACTTC. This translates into CASSSGLDRSGEQYF.

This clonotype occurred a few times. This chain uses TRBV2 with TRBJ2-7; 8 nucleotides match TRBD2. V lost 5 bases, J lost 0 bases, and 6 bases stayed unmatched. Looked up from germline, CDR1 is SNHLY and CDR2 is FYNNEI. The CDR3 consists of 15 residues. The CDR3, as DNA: TGTGCCAGCAGTCCCCGGCGGGGGGTCTCCTACGAGCAGTACTTC. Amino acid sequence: CASSPRRGVSYEQYF.

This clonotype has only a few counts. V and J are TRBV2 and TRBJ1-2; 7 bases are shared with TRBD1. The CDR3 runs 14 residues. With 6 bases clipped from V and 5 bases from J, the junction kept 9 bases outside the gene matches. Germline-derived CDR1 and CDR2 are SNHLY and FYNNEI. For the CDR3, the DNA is TGTGCCAGCAGCATCCGGGACAGCACGTATGGCTACACCTTC. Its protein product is CASSIRDSTYGYTF.

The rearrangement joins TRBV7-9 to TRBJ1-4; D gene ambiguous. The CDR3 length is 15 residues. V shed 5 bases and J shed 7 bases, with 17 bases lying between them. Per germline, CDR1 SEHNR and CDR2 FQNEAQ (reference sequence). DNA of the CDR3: TGTGCCAGCAGCCCCCCCGACTGGGGAGGTGAAAAACTGTTTTTT. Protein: CASSPPDWGGEKLFF.

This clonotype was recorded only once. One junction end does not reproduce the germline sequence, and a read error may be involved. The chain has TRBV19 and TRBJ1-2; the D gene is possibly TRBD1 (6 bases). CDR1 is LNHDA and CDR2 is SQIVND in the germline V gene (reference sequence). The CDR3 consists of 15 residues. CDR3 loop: CASTRSGGPVYGYIF. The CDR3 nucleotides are TGTGCCAGTACGAGGAGCGGGGGGCCTGTCTATGGCTACATCTTC.

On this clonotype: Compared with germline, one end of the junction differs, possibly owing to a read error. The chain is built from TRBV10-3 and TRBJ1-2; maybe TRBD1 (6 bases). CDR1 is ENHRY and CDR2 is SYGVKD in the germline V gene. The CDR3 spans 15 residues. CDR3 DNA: TGTGCCAGCAGTTGCTCGGGCAGGGGAGTCTATGGCTACACCTTC. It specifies CASSCSGRGVYGYTF.